The TCR beta chain under discussion was sequenced for a study of control samples from healthy donors and cancer patients. V was trimmed by 5 bases and J by 8 bases, leaving 16 bases between them. The germline V gene encodes CDR1 SGHTA and CDR2 FQGNSA. The CDR3 totals 14 residues. The method was immunoSEQ multiplex PCR; TCRdb's version includes in-frame clones alone and lacks a portion of them. The data contain 160,000 or so clones, around 94% of them seen just once; the ten biggest clones take up 12% to 15%. The source material was PBMCs. The sequence was obtained from a man aged 55-75 years with colorectal cancer. This chain uses TRBV7-2 with TRBJ2-1, with a weak D call TRBD1 (6 bases). The CDR3 protein is CASSTGQRVDEQFF. In DNA, the CDR3 is TGTGCCAGCAGCACCGGACAGCGTGTAGATGAGCAGTTCTTC.